The sample holds one count of the clone carrying this T cell receptor beta chain. Its antigen is unknown. Sequencing used immunoSEQ multiplex PCR; TCRdb keeps in-frame clones, though not all of them. The sample consists of 55,000 to 85,000 clones, approximately 76% of them appearing once. The sample originates from a study of radiotherapy plus CTLA-4 blockade in lung cancer. About the study: Disease control was seen in approximately 29% of patients, objective responses in 15% to 20%.

The CDR3 is 18 amino acids. Germline loops: CDR1 SGDLS, CDR2 YYNGEE. V was clipped by 1 base and J by 0 bases; unmatched bases: 7. Patients in the study, people with chemo-refractory metastatic non-small-cell lung cancer, received focal radiation plus ipilimumab CTLA-4 blockade. Findings of the study overall: TCR clones originating in tumors grew in number in blood after radiotherapy plus ipilimumab. Dynamics of early blood T cell clones, together with interferon-beta, were reportedly the best predictors of response.

The gene calls are TRBV9 and TRBJ1-6; 7 bases agree with TRBD1. The source material was peripheral blood, sampled from a patient treated with radiotherapy plus ipilimumab. The receptor's source is a human donor with non-small cell lung cancer whose response to radiotherapy plus ipilimumab could not be evaluated. Some clones in this sample may be carry-over from other donors' samples. CDR3 coding DNA: TGTGCCAGCAGCGTAACAGGGGCGCCAAGCTCCTATAATTCACCCCTCCACTTT. Translation: CASSVTGAPSSYNSPLHF.